This TCR delta chain was sequenced for a study of gamma-delta T cells after stem cell transplantation. This clone was seen a handful of times. Other DNA sequences within the sample encode an identical CDR3. TCRdb reprocessed the RT-PCR reads through CATT. This table holds some 2,300 delta-chain clones, 21% found once. Per the germline V gene, CDR1 is TSWWSYY and CDR2 is QGS. CDR3 length equals 19 residues. The J segment lost 4 bases and the V segment lost 4 bases, leaving 18 bases of the junction unmatched. The sample was gamma-delta T cells. The sequence derives from a human donor. It is not recorded whose cells these are; they may come from a transplant donor. J is TRDJ2 and V is TRDV1; the match to TRDD3 covers 7 bases. CDR3 in amino acids: CALGVSRRAWGDQTAQLFF. Here the CDR3 DNA reads TGTGCTCTTGGGGTCTCCCGAAGGGCCTGGGGGGACCAGACAGCACAACTCTTCTTT.